Presented here are 30 T cell receptor beta chains from one specimen sequenced in a study of blood T cell repertoires in COVID-19 (dated by TCRdb to the early 2020s). Receptors were amplified or captured by the immunoSEQ multiplex PCR assay. As stored in TCRdb, this immuneACCESS dataset retains in-frame rearrangements with V and J assigned. A fraction of the clones does not appear; measured against another copy, unresolved V genes explain less than half of the discrepancy, and the remainder lacks a known reason. The sample table records 110,000 to 150,000 clones; 70% to 90% of these occur just once. The ten largest account for less than 7% of the sample. Sequenced sample: PBMCs or T cells enriched from blood (not recorded which). These receptors were taken from a woman between 35 and 50 years old who had recovered from COVID-19.

This chain joins TRBV7-3 and TRBJ1-5; a weak D match, TRBD1 (5 bases). The germline gives CDR1 SGHTA, CDR2 FQGTGA. The ends were cut back, 0 bases at V and 7 bases at J, with 16 bases in the middle. The CDR3 is 16 residues long. The chain's CDR3 is CASSLTREGVEQPQHF. The CDR3 DNA is TGTGCCAGCAGCTTAACTCGAGAAGGGGTTGAACAGCCCCAGCATTTT.

This chain connects TRBV18 to TRBJ2-7; 10 bases are a match to TRBD1. CDR3 length equals 14 residues. The V gene's germline CDR1 is KGHSH and CDR2 LQKENI. After removal of 5 bases from V and 5 bases from J, the junction contained 6 bases not matched to a gene. Here the CDR3 DNA reads TGTGCCAGCTCATCCGGGACAGGGGTCAACGAGCAGTACTTC. Its protein is CASSSGTGVNEQYF.

The rearrangement joins TRBV5-5 to TRBJ1-4, with D unresolved. The CDR3 spans 15 residues. The germline V and J ends were trimmed by 1 base and 4 bases, with 11 bases remaining between them. Germline lookup yields CDR1 SGHKS and CDR2 YYEKEE (reference sequence). The CDR3 reads CASSLSAGINEKLFF. The CDR3 DNA follows: TGTGCCAGCAGCTTGTCGGCGGGGATTAATGAAAAACTGTTTTTT.

This chain connects TRBV5-1 to TRBJ2-7, with TRBD2 matching 9 bases. After removal of 0 bases from V and 3 bases from J, the junction contained 1 base not matched to a gene. Germline-derived CDR1 and CDR2 are SGHRS and YFSETQ. The CDR3 has 14 amino acids. The CDR3 DNA sequence: TGCGCCAGCAGCTTGGGGACTAGCGACTACGAGCAGTACTTC. Protein: CASSLGTSDYEQYF.

V and J are TRBV19 and TRBJ2-1; the D gene is possibly TRBD1 (6 bases). The ends were cut back, 3 bases at V and 9 bases at J, with 12 bases in the middle. The CDR3 consists of 13 residues. Germline V CDR1 and CDR2: LNHDA, SQIVND (reference sequence). The CDR3 region is CASSISWDIEQFF. DNA for the CDR3: TGTGCCAGTAGTATTTCTTGGGACATTGAGCAGTTCTTC. Full variable domain (missing parts from reference TRBV19 and TRBJ2-1): DGGITQSPKYLFRKEGQNVTLSCEQNLNHDAMYWYRQDPGQGLRLIYYSQIVNDFQKGDIAEGYSVSREKKESFPLTVTSAQKNPTAFYLCASSISWDIEQFFGPGTRLTVL.

The chain has TRBV7-3 and TRBJ2-5; D remains ambiguous. V lost 5 bases and J lost 2, with 9 bases in between. The CDR3 runs 13 residues. The germline V gene encodes CDR1 SGHTA and CDR2 FQGTGA. The CDR3 is CASSRYLQETQYF. The CDR3 DNA is TGTGCCAGCAGCCGTTACCTACAAGAGACCCAGTACTTC.

V and J are TRBV4-1 and TRBJ1-3; D unclear. Per the germline V gene, CDR1 is MGHRA and CDR2 is YSYEKL. There are 18 residues in the CDR3. Trimming pared 0 bases from V and 1 base from J, leaving 16 bases between. The CDR3 loop reads CASSQDPRPRLSGNTIYF. DNA for the CDR3: TGCGCCAGCAGCCAAGATCCTAGGCCCCGACTTTCTGGAAACACCATATATTTT.

CDR3 sequence reads: CATSRVRGISTDTQYF. The CDR3 nucleotides are TGTGCCACCAGCAGAGTCCGGGGAATAAGCACAGATACGCAGTATTTT. V usage is TRBV15 and J usage is TRBJ2-3, with D possibly being TRBD2 (5 bases). Deletions cut 1 base from V and 0 bases from J, with 11 bases between. The CDR3 is 16 residues long. Germline values: CDR1 LNHNV, CDR2 YYDKDF (reference sequence).

The chain couples TRBV5-1 to TRBJ2-5; 10 nucleotides align to TRBD2. The CDR3 spans 15 residues. Germline-derived CDR1 and CDR2 are SGHRS and YFSETQ. J was trimmed by 5 bases and V by 1 base; bases with no gene match: 5. CDR3: CASSLSSGRGETQYF. In DNA form, the CDR3 reads TGCGCCAGCAGCTTGTCTAGCGGGAGAGGGGAGACCCAGTACTTC.

The rearrangement links TRBV3-1 (or the pseudogene TRBV3-2) to TRBJ2-2; unclear D gene. Germline CDR1 reads LGHDT; CDR2 reads YNNKEL (reference sequence). V lost 0 bases to trimming and J lost 7 bases, with 9 bases between them. CDR3 length: 14 residues. The CDR3 sequence is CASSQDGSIGELFF. As DNA, the CDR3 is TGTGCCAGCAGCCAAGACGGGTCTATCGGGGAGCTGTTTTTT.

CDR3 sequence reads: CASSFRWTSGSDTQYF. CDR3 sequence (DNA): TGTGCCAGCAGCTTTCGGTGGACTAGCGGCTCAGATACGCAGTATTTT. V and J are TRBV11-2 and TRBJ2-3; TRBD2 agrees at 10 bases. The CDR3 sequence is 16 residues long. Germline-derived CDR1 and CDR2 are SGHAT and FQNNGV. Trimming removed 3 bases from V and 4 bases from J; junction bases left unmatched: 7.

This clone turned up a few times. The chain employs TRBV7-3 and TRBJ2-1; 13 bases align to TRBD2. With 5 bases clipped from V and 6 bases from J, the junction kept 4 bases outside the gene matches. The length of the CDR3 is 15 residues. In germline, CDR1 is SGHTA, CDR2 FQGTGA. CDR3 sequence: CASSPGTSGANEQFF. In nucleotides, the CDR3 is TGTGCCAGCAGCCCAGGGACTAGCGGGGCCAATGAGCAGTTCTTC.

The chain combines TRBV19 with TRBJ2-1, with TRBD2 matching 12 bases. The V and J ends lost 0 bases and 8 bases, in that order; junction bases with no gene match: 8. The V gene's germline CDR1 is LNHDA and CDR2 SQIVND (reference sequence). This CDR3 contains 17 residues. DNA of the CDR3: TGTGCCAGTAGTATAGATCTAGCGGGAGGGCCAGTGGATGAGCAGTTCTTC. Translation gives CASSIDLAGGPVDEQFF. The whole variable domain, filled in from reference TRBV19 and TRBJ2-1, reads DGGITQSPKYLFRKEGQNVTLSCEQNLNHDAMYWYRQDPGQGLRLIYYSQIVNDFQKGDIAEGYSVSREKKESFPLTVTSAQKNPTAFYLCASSIDLAGGPVDEQFFGPGTRLTVL.

V usage is TRBV2 and J usage is TRBJ2-3; 7 bases fit TRBD2. The junction had 7 bases not matched to a gene; V was cut back by 8 bases and J by 2 bases. CDR1 is SNHLY, CDR2 FYNNEI, per germline. CDR3 length: 14 residues. The CDR3 region is CASQTSSVTDTQYF. CDR3 sequence (DNA): TGTGCCAGCCAGACTAGCTCAGTCACAGATACGCAGTATTTT.

The chain joins TRBV29-1 to TRBJ1-2, with 8 bases fitting TRBD1. V lost 4 bases, J lost 5 bases, and 12 bases stayed unmatched. The CDR3 has 15 amino acids. Per the germline V gene, CDR1 is SQVTM and CDR2 is ANQGSEA. The CDR3 DNA sequence: TGCAGCGTTGGGCCCGTCCAGGGGGCGGATTATGGCTACACCTTC. It yields the protein CSVGPVQGADYGYTF. Variable domain in full (rest from reference TRBV29-1 and TRBJ1-2): SAVISQKPSRDICQRGTSLTIQCQVDSQVTMMFWYRQQPGQSLTLIATANQGSEATYESGFVIDKFPISRPNLTFSTLTVSNMSPEDSSIYLCSVGPVQGADYGYTFGSGTRLTVV.

The V call is TRBV13, the J call TRBJ1-2, with a possible D match to TRBD1 (6 bases). This CDR3 is built from 14 residues. Per germline, CDR1 PRHDT and CDR2 FYEKMQ (reference sequence). V was cut by 5 bases and J by 5 bases, with 15 bases left in between. The CDR3 DNA reads as TGTGCCAGCAGCGCTGACAGGACCCCATATGGCTACACCTTC. It encodes CASSADRTPYGYTF.

The chain links TRBV5-1 to TRBJ2-7; perhaps TRBD2 as D (6 bases). CDR1 is SGHRS, CDR2 YFSETQ, per germline. With 0 bases removed from V and 3 bases from J, the gap between germline ends came to 16 bases. The CDR3 has 16 residues. DNA of the CDR3: TGCGCCAGCAGCTTGGCCGGCGGGGTGCCAGTCTACGAGCAGTACTTC. This gives the protein CASSLAGGVPVYEQYF.

V is TRBV19 and J is TRBJ1-1; the D gene is possibly TRBD1 (6 bases). V lost 6 bases and J 5 bases, leaving 13 bases between the germline ends. The V gene's germline CDR1 is LNHDA and CDR2 SQIVND (reference sequence). The CDR3 loop spans 13 amino acids. The CDR3 loop is CASRNRAKTEAFF. CDR3 DNA sequence: TGTGCCAGTAGGAACAGGGCTAAAACTGAAGCTTTCTTT.

The gene calls are TRBV18 and TRBJ2-7; D possibly corresponds to TRBD1 (6 bases). The germline CDR1 and CDR2 sequences are KGHSH and LQKENI. This CDR3 has 16 amino acids. V lost 3 bases, J lost 2 bases, and 17 bases lay in between. CDR3 sequence reads: CASSPGWGTGPYEQYF. The CDR3 nucleotides are TGTGCCAGCTCACCCGGTTGGGGAACAGGGCCCTACGAGCAGTACTTC.

J is TRBJ2-7 and V is TRBV18; TRBD2 matches 11 bases. V trimming: 3 bases; J trimming: 2 bases; junction bases outside the gene matches: 3. The CDR3 is made up of 15 amino acids. Germline V gene data show CDR1 as KGHSH and CDR2 as LQKENI. CDR3 in amino acids: CASSPTSGTPYEQYF. The CDR3 DNA reads as TGTGCCAGCTCACCGACTAGCGGGACCCCCTACGAGCAGTACTTC. The whole variable domain, remainder taken from reference TRBV18 and TRBJ2-7, is NAGVMQNPRHLVRRRGQEARLRCSPMKGHSHVYWYRQLPEEGLKFMVYLQKENIIDESGMPKERFSAEFPKEGPSILRIQQVVRGDSAAYFCASSPTSGTPYEQYFGPGTRLTVT.

The CDR3 region is CASSFSYRGIGYTF. For the CDR3, the DNA is TGTGCCAGCAGTTTTTCTTACAGGGGGATCGGCTACACCTTC. The chain carries TRBV28 and TRBJ1-2, with 8 bases that match TRBD1. Germline V gives CDR1 MDHEN, CDR2 SYDVKM. With V trimmed by 3 bases and J by 8 bases, 8 bases remained unmatched. This CDR3 comprises 14 residues.

This chain joins TRBV18 and TRBJ2-1, with 12 bases identical to TRBD2. Germline CDR1 reads KGHSH; CDR2 reads LQKENI. J was trimmed by 6 bases and V by 5 bases; bases with no gene match: 11. This CDR3 has 17 residues. The chain's CDR3 is CASSSTSGRPPPNEQFF. The DNA for the CDR3 is TGTGCCAGCTCATCTACTAGCGGGAGGCCCCCCCCCAATGAGCAGTTCTTC.

This sequence joins TRBV7-9 and TRBJ1-4; the match to TRBD1 covers 7 bases. Germline CDR1 is SEHNR and CDR2 is FQNEAQ (reference sequence). CDR3 length: 15 amino acids. V was clipped by 5 bases and J by 7 bases; unmatched bases: 10. The CDR3 bases are TGTGCCAGCAGCGTAGACAGAAGGGGGCCTGAAAAACTGTTTTTT. This translates into CASSVDRRGPEKLFF.

The chain has TRBV5-1 and TRBJ1-1; weak D call: TRBD1 (5 bases). The germline V gene encodes CDR1 SGHRS and CDR2 YFSETQ. Trimming took 4 bases from V and 2 from J, leaving 12 bases between them. The CDR3 consists of 14 residues. CDR3 sequence (DNA): TGCGCCAGCAGCGGTACGGGGGGTAACACTGAAGCTTTCTTT. This translates into CASSGTGGNTEAFF.

This clone was seen a single time. The genes are TRBV19 and TRBJ1-2; D is possibly TRBD1 (6 bases). The CDR3 contains 13 residues. The V gene's germline CDR1 is LNHDA and CDR2 SQIVND (reference sequence). V was shortened by 5 bases and J by 4 bases, with 11 bases between the two germline ends. CDR3 DNA sequence: TGTGCCAGTAGTCAACAGGGCCCCTATGGCTACACCTTC. Residues: CASSQQGPYGYTF.

V and J are TRBV7-3 and TRBJ2-2; 8 positions agree with TRBD1. The germline V gene encodes CDR1 SGHTA and CDR2 FQGTGA. The V gene end was trimmed by 2 bases and the J gene end by 1 base; junction bases not matched to a gene: 0. CDR3 length equals 15 residues. Here the CDR3 reads CASSLGTGNTGELFF. The CDR3 DNA sequence: TGTGCCAGCAGCTTAGGGACAGGGAACACCGGGGAGCTGTTTTTT.

J is TRBJ2-7 and V is TRBV7-9; D possibly corresponds to TRBD1 (6 bases). The CDR3 covers 14 residues. V dropped 3 bases and J dropped 6 bases, with 15 bases sitting between them. The V gene's germline CDR1 is SEHNR and CDR2 FQNEAQ (reference sequence). The chain's CDR3 is CASSFGQGSSEQYF. CDR3 DNA: TGTGCCAGCAGCTTCGGCCAGGGGAGTTCCGAGCAGTACTTC.

The CDR3 DNA reads TGCAGTGCTAGTATGGTTGCGGGAGAAGAGACCCAGTACTTC. This sequence encodes CSASMVAGEETQYF. This chain joins TRBV20-1 and TRBJ2-5, with 7 bases identical to TRBD2. CDR3 length: 14 amino acids. J lost 3 bases, V lost 3 bases, and 7 bases had no gene match. The germline V gene encodes CDR1 DFQATT and CDR2 SNEGSKA (reference sequence).

The V gene is TRBV11-2, the J gene TRBJ2-2, with D maybe TRBD2 (5 bases). V gave up 1 base and J gave up 0 bases, with 9 bases separating them. CDR3 length equals 16 residues. Per the germline V gene, CDR1 is SGHAT and CDR2 is FQNNGV. The CDR3 spells CASSLGRHANTGELFF. In DNA form, the CDR3 reads TGTGCCAGCAGCTTAGGGAGGCACGCGAACACCGGGGAGCTGTTTTTT.

The chain couples TRBV13 to TRBJ2-7, with D possibly TRBD2 on 6 matching bases. Trimming cost V 5 bases and J 3 bases, with 11 bases left between them. CDR3 length: 13 amino acids. Germline V gene lookup returns CDR1 PRHDT and CDR2 FYEKMQ (reference sequence). The CDR3 DNA reads as TGTGCCAGCAGCCTTGGGACTCGCTACGAGCAGTACTTC. Translating gives CASSLGTRYEQYF. The entire variable domain, with the rest obtained from reference TRBV13 and TRBJ2-7, is as follows: AAGVIQSPRHLIKEKRETATLKCYPIPRHDTVYWYQQGPGQDPQFLISFYEKMQSDKGSIPDRFSAQQFSDYHSELNMSSLELGDSALYFCASSLGTRYEQYFGPGTRLTVT.